The 26 T cell receptor beta chains reported below all come from one sample, sequenced in a study of blood T cell repertoires in COVID-19. TCRdb's copy holds only in-frame clones and misses some; the assay was immunoSEQ multiplex PCR. The sample has 250,000 or so clones, roughly 89% seen once; the top ten hold around 1.9%. Sequenced material: peripheral blood. The source of these receptors is a woman between 55 and 75 years old with COVID-19, enrolled during active disease.

V gene TRBV4-1 combines with J gene TRBJ1-2, with D possibly being TRBD1 (6 bases). This CDR3 spans 12 amino acids. The germline V and J ends were trimmed by 3 bases and 12 bases, with 14 bases remaining between them. The germline V gene encodes CDR1 MGHRA and CDR2 YSYEKL. This CDR3 reads CASSQTGHPDTF. DNA for the CDR3: TGCGCCAGCAGCCAGACAGGCCACCCCGACACCTTC.

The chain employs TRBV2 and TRBJ1-5; 9 bases map to TRBD1. Germline CDR1 SNHLY, CDR2 FYNNEI. After removal of 6 bases from V and 6 bases from J, the junction contained 6 bases not matched to a gene. The CDR3 contains 14 residues. Written as DNA, the CDR3 is TGTGCCAGCAGCGGGACAGGGAGGACTCAGCCCCAGCATTTT. Translation gives CASSGTGRTQPQHF.

CDR3 residues: CASSLVEGAETQYF. In nucleotides, the CDR3 is TGTGCCAGCAGCTTAGTGGAGGGGGCTGAGACCCAGTACTTC. The rearrangement joins TRBV7-2 to TRBJ2-5; possible D gene TRBD1, 7 bases. Per the germline V gene, CDR1 is SGHTA and CDR2 is FQGNSA. V was clipped by 1 base and J by 5 bases, with 11 bases between them. CDR3 length: 14 residues.

For this clone: The junction shows a germline mismatch at one end, possibly a read error. The genes are TRBV29-1 and TRBJ1-2; D not resolved. The CDR3 is 12 amino acids. The V gene's germline CDR1 is SQVTM and CDR2 ANQGSEA. The CDR3 coding sequence is TGCAGCGTTGGCCGGGGAGTCGGTTCCCATAACTTC. Its translation is CSVGRGVGSHNF.

The V and J genes are TRBV14 and TRBJ1-2, with D perhaps matching TRBD1 (6 bases). Germline loops: CDR1 SGHDN, CDR2 FVKESK. The CDR3 spans 16 residues. V was trimmed by 3 bases and J by 0 bases, leaving 14 bases between them. The CDR3: CASSHSLWDTNYGYTF. Written as DNA, the CDR3 is TGTGCCAGCAGCCACTCACTATGGGACACTAACTATGGCTACACCTTC.

The genes are TRBV5-6 and TRBJ1-2; the match to TRBD1 covers 7 bases. With 0 bases clipped from V and 3 bases from J, the junction kept 2 bases outside the gene matches. The germline V gene has CDR1 SGHDT and CDR2 YYEEEE. This CDR3 has 14 residues. CDR3 sequence reads: CASSLDRGHYGYTF. The CDR3 DNA reads TGTGCCAGCAGCTTGGACAGGGGTCACTATGGCTACACCTTC.

This sequence joins TRBV12-3 or TRBV12-4 and TRBJ2-7; D not resolved. This CDR3 is built from 12 residues. Between the trimmed V and J ends, which lost 2 bases and 3 bases, there was a span of 5 bases. CDR3 amino acids: CASSLTGYEQYF. For the CDR3, the DNA is TGTGCCAGCAGTTTAACCGGCTACGAGCAGTACTTC.

This sequence joins TRBV9 and TRBJ2-2, with D tentatively TRBD1 (6 bases). Germline CDR1 and CDR2: SGDLS and YYNGEE. V shed 3 bases and J shed 5 bases, with 11 bases lying between them. The CDR3 contains 14 residues. The CDR3 sequence is CASSGGRGTGELFF. CDR3 nucleotides: TGTGCCAGCAGCGGGGGGCGCGGGACCGGGGAGCTGTTTTTT.

The DNA for the CDR3 is TGCGCCAGCAGCCAAGAAGGGCAGGGATCAGATACGCAGTATTTT. Translating gives CASSQEGQGSDTQYF. The chain joins TRBV4-1 to TRBJ2-3; D is possibly TRBD1 (5 bases). The CDR3 sequence is 15 residues long. Trimming took off 0 bases at V and 4 bases at J, with 11 bases between the two ends. Germline values: CDR1 MGHRA, CDR2 YSYEKL.

This clone was seen only a few times. This sequence joins TRBV5-6 and TRBJ1-6, with D perhaps matching TRBD1 (6 bases). This CDR3 has 17 amino acids. CDR1 and CDR2 (germline): SGHDT, YYEEEE. Trimming left V 1 base short and J 3 bases short, with 14 bases between. Here the CDR3 DNA reads TGTGCCAGCAGCTTGTGGGCGACAGGCCGCTATAATTCACCCCTCCACTTT. Protein: CASSLWATGRYNSPLHF.

The chain is built from TRBV18 and TRBJ1-5; D remains unclear. CDR1 and CDR2 from the germline V gene are KGHSH and LQKENI. The CDR3 totals 13 residues. The germline V and J ends were trimmed by 6 bases and 10 bases, with 16 bases remaining between them. The DNA of the CDR3 is TGTGCCAGCTCTCTCGGTATAAATCGTCCCCAGCATTTT. Amino acid sequence: CASSLGINRPQHF.

The J gene is TRBJ1-1, the V gene TRBV12-3 or TRBV12-4; the D gene is possibly TRBD1 (5 bases). This CDR3 region has 13 residues. Trimming removed 5 bases from V and 2 bases from J, with 9 bases in between. The CDR3 sequence is CASSMQGNTEAFF. In nucleotides, the CDR3 is TGTGCCAGCAGTATGCAGGGAAACACTGAAGCTTTCTTT.

This clone appeared a few times. The V gene is TRBV5-6, the J gene TRBJ2-5, with a possible D match to TRBD1 (6 bases). CDR1 SGHDT and CDR2 YYEEEE come from the germline V gene. The V end lost 0 bases, the J end lost 4 bases, and 10 bases lay between the germline ends. The CDR3 loop spans 14 amino acids. The chain's CDR3 is CASSLVGAGETQYF. The DNA of the CDR3 is TGTGCCAGCAGCTTGGTGGGGGCGGGAGAGACCCAGTACTTC. Together with reference TRBV5-6 and TRBJ2-5, the CDR3 gives the full variable domain: DAGVTQSPTHLIKTRGQQVTLRCSPKSGHDTVSWYQQALGQGPQFIFQYYEEEERQRGNFPDRFSGHQFPNYSSELNVNALLLGDSALYLCASSLVGAGETQYFGPGTRLLVL.

The genes are TRBV30 and TRBJ2-1, with 11 bases lining up with TRBD2. Trimming took 3 bases from V and 4 from J; bases not matched to a gene: 14. CDR1 and CDR2 (germline): GTSNPN, SVGIG (reference sequence). This CDR3 spans 18 amino acids. CDR3 in DNA: TGTGCCTGGAGCGCCTCGAGGCTAGCGGGGGGTCCTTACAATGAGCAGTTCTTC. Its translation: CAWSASRLAGGPYNEQFF.

The DNA for the CDR3 is TGTGCCAGCAGTTTTCTAGTTTCCTACAATGAGCAGTTCTTC. As protein: CASSFLVSYNEQFF. V and J are TRBV7-8 and TRBJ2-1; no clear D gene. Germline lookup yields CDR1 SGHVS and CDR2 FQNEAQ. Trimming cost V 6 bases and J 1 base, with 10 bases left between them. The CDR3 is 14 residues long.

The chain couples TRBV7-2 to TRBJ2-7, with a tentative D call TRBD1 (7 bases). The germline V and J ends were trimmed by 4 bases and 6 bases, with 19 bases remaining between them. The CDR3 spans 15 residues. Germline CDR1 and CDR2: SGHTA and FQGNSA. CDR3 residues: CASSSGTGTAGEQYF. CDR3 bases: TGTGCCAGCAGCTCGGGAACCGGGACAGCGGGCGAGCAGTACTTC.

The V call is TRBV3-1 (or the pseudogene TRBV3-2), the J call TRBJ2-5; TRBD2 aligns across 9 bases. Germline loops: CDR1 LGHDT, CDR2 YNNKEL (reference sequence). CDR3 size: 15 residues. The trim removed 7 bases at V and 3 bases at J, leaving 9 bases unmatched. For the CDR3, the DNA is TGTGCCAGCACCCTACTCAGACTAGCGGAAGAGACCCAGTACTTC. Translated, it gives CASTLLRLAEETQYF.

V and J are TRBV5-8 and TRBJ1-2; D may be TRBD1 (6 bases). Trimming pared 4 bases from V and 3 bases from J, leaving 10 bases between. From germline, CDR1 is SGHTS and CDR2 YDEGEE. This CDR3 is 13 amino acids long. CDR3 nucleotide sequence: TGTGCCAGCAGCCCTCGGACAGACTATGGCTACACCTTC. Translation: CASSPRTDYGYTF.

The rearrangement joins TRBV4-3 to TRBJ1-1; D may be TRBD1 (6 bases). The length of the CDR3 is 15 residues. Between the trimmed V and J ends, which lost 2 bases and 1 base, there was a span of 11 bases. Germline loops: CDR1 LGHNA, CDR2 YSLEER. CDR3 DNA sequence: TGCGCCAGCAGCCAACTGGGGGCCTCGAACACTGAAGCTTTCTTT. Translating it yields CASSQLGASNTEAFF.

The rearrangement uses TRBV7-9 and TRBJ1-1; D gene uncertain. The length of the CDR3 is 13 residues. Germline values: CDR1 SEHNR, CDR2 FQNEAQ (reference sequence). V dropped 1 base and J dropped 5 bases, with 8 bases sitting between them. The CDR3 spells CASSLEGGTEAFF. The CDR3 coding sequence is TGTGCCAGCAGCTTAGAGGGCGGGACTGAAGCTTTCTTT.

The V gene is TRBV30, the J gene TRBJ1-1; tentatively, D is TRBD1 (6 bases). The CDR3 loop spans 14 amino acids. Per the germline V gene, CDR1 is GTSNPN and CDR2 is SVGIG (reference sequence). The V gene lost 2 bases and the J gene lost 11 bases, with 21 bases spanning the gap. CDR3 in DNA: TGTGCCTGGAGTACCACGGGGACATTGGATTTGGCTTTCTTT. This translates into CAWSTTGTLDLAFF.

The V and J genes are TRBV7-2 and TRBJ2-2, with a weak D call TRBD2 (5 bases). The germline CDR1 and CDR2 sequences are SGHTA and FQGNSA. This CDR3 is 15 amino acids long. The germline V and J ends were trimmed by 1 base and 1 base, with 7 bases remaining between them. CDR3 bases: TGTGCCAGCAGCTTAGACAGCGGGAACACCGGGGAGCTGTTTTTT. Its translation is CASSLDSGNTGELFF.

This clone showed up just a few times. The genes are TRBV15 and TRBJ2-7; D is uncertain. V was trimmed by 0 bases and J by 6 bases, leaving 15 bases between them. Germline V CDR1 and CDR2: LNHNV, YYDKDF (reference sequence). The CDR3 totals 15 residues. CDR3 DNA sequence: TGTGCCACCAGCAGAGATTTTGAGGTCGTTCGCGAGCAGTACTTC. Residues: CATSRDFEVVREQYF.

The chain is built from TRBV21-1 and TRBJ1-5. TRBV21-1 is given as a pseudogene. This CDR3 has 18 residues. Written as DNA, the CDR3 is TGTGCCAGCAGCAAAGATCCCGAGAGCCCCGAGGTTGATCAGCCCCAGCATTTT. Protein product: CASSKDPESPEVDQPQHF.

This clone was seen once. The chain joins TRBV4-2 to TRBJ2-1, with D perhaps matching TRBD1 (6 bases). CDR1 and CDR2 from the germline V gene are LGHNA and YNFKEQ. V was cut by 0 bases and J by 8 bases, with 17 bases left in between. The CDR3 spans 16 residues. CDR3 in amino acids: CASSQEGGLAGDEQFF. CDR3 DNA sequence: TGTGCCAGCAGCCAAGAGGGTGGCTTGGCAGGGGATGAGCAGTTCTTC.

The CDR3 loop reads CASSPRTGPDQPQHF. CDR3 in DNA: TGTGCCAGCTCGCCCCGGACAGGGCCGGATCAGCCCCAGCATTTT. The V and J genes are TRBV18 and TRBJ1-5, with 8 positions matching TRBD1. The CDR3 is made up of 15 amino acids. The germline V gene encodes CDR1 KGHSH and CDR2 LQKENI. V lost 6 bases to trimming and J lost 5 bases; unmatched junction nucleotides: 9.